What follows are 22 T cell receptor beta chains derived from one specimen sequenced in a study of T cell responses to AZD1222 COVID-19 vaccine. Repertoires were generated with immunoSEQ multiplex PCR, while TCRdb's copy carries only in-frame clones and drops some. The sample yields 150,000 or so clones, about 92% seen once. Sequenced material: peripheral blood, taken on day 0 of AZD1222 vaccination. These receptors were obtained from an adult in good health.

The gene calls are TRBV7-2 and TRBJ1-1, with a tentative D call TRBD1 (5 bases). The CDR3 is made up of 16 amino acids. Germline V gene lookup returns CDR1 SGHTA and CDR2 FQGNSA. Trimming left V 0 bases short and J 5 bases short, with 16 bases between. CDR3 in amino acids: CASSLAMLGKGTEAFF. CDR3 sequence (DNA): TGTGCCAGCAGCTTAGCCATGTTGGGGAAGGGGACTGAAGCTTTCTTT. Combining the CDR3 with reference TRBV7-2 and TRBJ1-1 gives the whole variable domain GAGVSQSPSNKVTEKGKDVELRCDPISGHTALYWYRQSLGQGLEFLIYFQGNSAPDKSGLPSDRFSAERTGGSVSTLTIQRTQQEDSAVYLCASSLAMLGKGTEAFFGQGTRLTVV.

The chain carries TRBV18 and TRBJ2-2; D is possibly TRBD1 or TRBD2 (5 bases each). Germline V lookup: CDR1 KGHSH, CDR2 LQKENI. CDR3 length equals 15 residues. Trimming removed 2 bases from V and 4 bases from J, with 11 bases in between. CDR3 sequence reads: CASSPFEGSTGELFF. CDR3 DNA: TGTGCCAGCTCACCATTTGAGGGGAGCACCGGGGAGCTGTTTTTT.

A single count supports this clone. The chain links TRBV5-1 to TRBJ2-2; possible D gene TRBD2, 6 bases. The germline V gene encodes CDR1 SGHRS and CDR2 YFSETQ. CDR3 length: 14 amino acids. Trimming left V 2 bases short and J 3 bases short, with 8 bases between. The CDR3 coding sequence is TGCGCCAGCAGCTTCGGGACTTACACCGGGGAGCTGTTTTTT. Protein sequence: CASSFGTYTGELFF.

V usage is TRBV4-3 and J usage is TRBJ2-5, with TRBD2 matching over 7 bases. V lost 4 bases to trimming and J lost 1 base; unmatched junction nucleotides: 6. Germline CDR1 is LGHNA and CDR2 is YSLEER. This CDR3 is built from 15 residues. CDR3 DNA: TGCGCCAGCAGCCCGAGACTAGCCTCCCAAGAGACCCAGTACTTC. Encoded protein: CASSPRLASQETQYF.

This chain joins TRBV6-5 and TRBJ2-7, with 7 bases aligning to TRBD1. CDR1 is MNHEY, CDR2 SVGAGI, per germline. This CDR3 region has 15 residues. The V segment lost 7 bases and the J segment 2 bases; nucleotides outside the gene matches: 11. The CDR3 spells CASNHRQGLAYEQYF. Written as DNA, the CDR3 is TGTGCCAGCAACCACAGACAGGGCCTAGCCTACGAGCAGTACTTC.

Only one count was recorded for this clone. V gene TRBV6-6 combines with J gene TRBJ1-1, with 9 bases matching TRBD1. V was clipped by 4 bases and J by 4 bases; unmatched bases: 4. The CDR3 has 14 amino acids. The germline CDR1 and CDR2 sequences are MNHNY and SVGAGI (reference sequence). CDR3 coding DNA: TGTGCCAGCAGTTCCCCGGACAGGGGCACTGAAGCTTTCTTT. As protein: CASSSPDRGTEAFF.

The chain employs TRBV6-4 and TRBJ2-2; D perhaps matches TRBD2 (6 bases). CDR1 MRHNA and CDR2 SNTAGT come from the germline V gene. Trimming stripped 2 bases from V and 5 bases from J, with 9 bases between. This CDR3 contains 14 residues. The CDR3 region is CASSDGEETGELFF. CDR3 nucleotides: TGTGCCAGCAGTGACGGGGAGGAGACCGGGGAGCTGTTTTTT.

The sample holds one count of this clone. The V call is TRBV19, the J call TRBJ2-5; 10 bases agree with TRBD1. The V gene end was trimmed by 4 bases and the J gene end by 4 bases; junction bases not matched to a gene: 6. CDR3 length: 15 amino acids. Germline assignment: CDR1 LNHDA and CDR2 SQIVND (reference sequence). The CDR3 DNA follows: TGTGCCAGTAGTAGTCCGGGACAGGGGACAGAGACCCAGTACTTC. It translates to CASSSPGQGTETQYF.

The gene calls are TRBV19 and TRBJ2-1; D call uncertain. CDR1 and CDR2 from the germline V gene are LNHDA and SQIVND (reference sequence). Trimming left V 2 bases short and J 0 bases short, with 5 bases between. The CDR3 sequence is 14 residues long. CDR3: CASSIMSSYNEQFF. CDR3 nucleotides: TGTGCCAGTAGTATAATGAGCTCCTACAATGAGCAGTTCTTC.

Here the CDR3 DNA reads TGTGCCATCAGTGACGGACTGATCTACGAGCAGTACTTC. Amino acid sequence: CAISDGLIYEQYF. The gene calls are TRBV10-3 and TRBJ2-7; weak D call: TRBD2 (5 bases). The CDR3 sequence is 13 residues long. The germline V and J ends were trimmed by 3 bases and 3 bases, with 9 bases remaining between them. Germline loops: CDR1 ENHRY, CDR2 SYGVKD.

This clone has a single count. The J gene is TRBJ2-3, the V gene TRBV28; D not resolved. V was clipped by 2 bases and J by 0 bases, with 21 bases between them. The CDR3 extends over 19 amino acids. The germline gives CDR1 MDHEN, CDR2 SYDVKM. CDR3 sequence: CASSLVMAATRASTDTQYF. For the CDR3, the DNA is TGTGCCAGCAGTTTAGTTATGGCAGCCACTCGAGCTAGCACAGATACGCAGTATTTT. The full variable domain, completed using reference TRBV28 and TRBJ2-3, is DVKVTQSSRYLVKRTGEKVFLECVQDMDHENMFWYRQDPGLGLRLIYFSYDVKMKEKGDIPEGYSVSREKKERFSLILESASTNQTSMYLCASSLVMAATRASTDTQYFGPGTRLTVL.

The chain combines TRBV5-1 with TRBJ2-2, with TRBD1 matching over 9 bases. The ends lost 1 base at V and 4 bases at J; junction bases unmatched: 5. Germline V gene data show CDR1 as SGHRS and CDR2 as YFSETQ. The CDR3 sequence is 16 residues long. In DNA, the CDR3 is TGCGCCAGCAGCTTGACTACAGGGGGCGGCACCGGGGAGCTGTTTTTT. Protein product: CASSLTTGGGTGELFF.

The chain recombines TRBV7-9 with TRBJ1-2; D perhaps matches TRBD1 (5 bases). V lost 3 bases and J lost 2, with 7 bases in between. Germline V lookup: CDR1 SEHNR, CDR2 FQNEAQ (reference sequence). The CDR3 is made up of 13 amino acids. DNA of the CDR3: TGTGCCAGCAGCTTCGGACAAAACTATGGCTACACCTTC. This gives the protein CASSFGQNYGYTF.

In this sample, this clone turned up once. V and J are TRBV2 and TRBJ2-7; TRBD2 might be the D (7 bases). Trimming took 3 bases from V and 2 from J, leaving 14 bases between them. Germline V gene lookup returns CDR1 SNHLY and CDR2 FYNNEI. The CDR3 has 15 residues. CDR3 nucleotides: TGTGCCAGCAGTGACGTTGCGGGGGCCCCCTACGAGCAGTACTTC. This translates into CASSDVAGAPYEQYF.

The gene calls are TRBV18 and TRBJ2-4, with D unclear. V was trimmed by 0 bases and J by 0 bases, leaving 12 bases between them. CDR1 KGHSH and CDR2 LQKENI come from the germline V gene. This CDR3 region has 17 residues. This CDR3 is CASSPPSSRVAKNIQYF. The CDR3 bases are TGTGCCAGCTCACCACCGTCCAGTCGGGTAGCCAAAAACATTCAGTACTTC.

The chain recombines TRBV15 with TRBJ1-5; D remains ambiguous. CDR3 length: 13 amino acids. Trimming took off 4 bases at V and 4 bases at J, with 8 bases between the two ends. Per the germline V gene, CDR1 is LNHNV and CDR2 is YYDKDF (reference sequence). DNA for the CDR3: TGTGCCACCAGCACAGCTCATAATCAGCCCCAGCATTTT. It codes for CATSTAHNQPQHF.

The rearrangement links TRBV27 to TRBJ1-2; maybe TRBD1 (6 bases). In germline, CDR1 is MNHEY, CDR2 SMNVEV (reference sequence). The CDR3 has 16 residues. The germline V and J ends were trimmed by 8 bases and 0 bases, with 19 bases remaining between them. The CDR3 here is CASGTLKQGPNYGYTF. The DNA of the CDR3 is TGTGCCAGCGGAACTTTAAAACAGGGCCCTAACTATGGCTACACCTTC.

This sequence joins TRBV14 and TRBJ2-1; 8 bases align to TRBD2. The V gene's germline CDR1 is SGHDN and CDR2 FVKESK. The CDR3 is made up of 18 amino acids. V lost 2 bases to trimming and J lost 0 bases; unmatched junction nucleotides: 9. CDR3 sequence: CASSQLGGGWSSYNEQFF. The CDR3 DNA sequence: TGTGCCAGCAGCCAACTGGGCGGGGGGTGGAGCTCCTACAATGAGCAGTTCTTC.

V and J are TRBV6-2 or TRBV6-3 and TRBJ2-3; D is undetermined. Trimming stripped 6 bases from V and 4 bases from J, with 17 bases between. Per the germline V gene, CDR1 is MNHEY and CDR2 is SVGEGT. The CDR3 sequence is 15 residues long. The chain's CDR3 is CASSPVGDGPDTQYF. The CDR3 DNA follows: TGTGCCAGCAGCCCAGTGGGTGATGGGCCAGATACGCAGTATTTT.

This clone occurred once. V and J are TRBV4-1 and TRBJ1-2, with D possibly TRBD1 on 6 matching bases. The CDR3 extends over 17 amino acids. Germline CDR1 reads MGHRA; CDR2 reads YSYEKL. Trimming took 0 bases from V and 0 from J, leaving 14 bases between them. The CDR3, as DNA: TGCGCCAGCAGCCAAGATCTTGGGGGGCTTCCTAACTATGGCTACACCTTC. Translated, it gives CASSQDLGGLPNYGYTF.

The chain employs TRBV4-1 and TRBJ2-3; 7 bases fit TRBD2. The junction had 6 bases not matched to a gene; V was cut back by 4 bases and J by 2 bases. CDR1 and CDR2 (germline): MGHRA, YSYEKL. This CDR3 comprises 15 residues. The CDR3 here is CASSRELATTDTQYF. CDR3 nucleotide sequence: TGCGCCAGCAGCCGCGAACTAGCGACCACAGATACGCAGTATTTT.

This chain connects TRBV5-1 to TRBJ2-2; D may be TRBD2 (6 bases). Germline CDR1 and CDR2: SGHRS and YFSETQ. This CDR3 has 14 residues. The V end was cut by 4 bases, the J end by 5 bases, with 12 bases between. The CDR3 loop reads CASSDGAGTGELFF. DNA for the CDR3: TGCGCCAGCAGCGACGGGGCGGGAACCGGGGAGCTGTTTTTT. Complete variable domain (other parts from reference TRBV5-1 and TRBJ2-2): KAGVTQTPRYLIKTRGQQVTLSCSPISGHRSVSWYQQTPGQGLQFLFEYFSETQRNKGNFPGRFSGRQFSNSRSEMNVSTLELGDSALYLCASSDGAGTGELFFGEGSRLTVL.